The clone carrying this T cell receptor (beta chain) was counted a single time. The antigen remains unidentified. These data belong to a study of breast tumors, draining lymph nodes, adjacent tissues. Breast cancer patients provided tissue from their axillary draining lymph nodes. One entry per CDR3 protein results from TCRdb running MiXCR on the multiplex PCR reads. The data show some 200,000 distinct CDR3 sequences, 31% seen once. General study points: Luminal-like breast cancer showed significantly greater tumor-nontumor repertoire similarity than basal-like breast cancer did. Data fit most tumor T cells coming from lymph node, expanding in tumor. Compared with lymph nodes, tumors were less diverse; compared with nontumor tissue, more. That most tumor T cells come from lymph nodes remained unproven.

This CDR3 is built from 18 residues. Trimming left V 0 bases short and J 0 bases short, with 15 bases between. Germline V gene data show CDR1 as KGHSH and CDR2 as LQKENI. The sample comprised axillary lymph node tissue. The sequence came from a female donor with breast cancer. Some clones in this sample may be carry-over from other donors' samples. The rearrangement uses TRBV18 and TRBJ2-1; a possible D gene is TRBD2 (6 bases). The CDR3 sequence: CASSPPGMRGSSYNEQFF. The CDR3 DNA reads TGTGCCAGCTCACCACCGGGTATGCGGGGAAGCTCCTACAATGAGCAGTTCTTC.